This TCR beta chain derives from a study of early T cells in non-severe SARS-CoV-2 infection. TCRdb ran MiXCR on the 5' RACE reads and lists one entry per CDR3 protein. The repertoire holds some 80,000 distinct CDR3 sequences, with 10% to 15% as singletons. V was pared by 6 bases and J by 5 bases, with 6 bases between. The CDR3 runs 11 residues. Germline V gives CDR1 LGHNT, CDR2 FRNRAP. The genes are TRBV12-5 and TRBJ2-3; no clear D gene. The sequence was collected from an adult who was a healthcare worker with PCR-confirmed SARS-CoV-2 infection or an uninfected control (not recorded which). Sequences were obtained from whole blood. The CDR3 reads CASGSVDTQYF. CDR3 in DNA: TGTGCTAGTGGATCCGTAGATACGCAGTATTTT.